Sequencing of this TCR beta chain was carried out in a study of blood T cell repertoires in COVID-19. Method: immunoSEQ multiplex PCR; TCRdb's copy keeps in-frame clones and lacks some. Counted here are 60,000 or so clones, 82% occurring once; the ten biggest clones make up roughly an eighth. Deletions cut 3 bases from V and 1 base from J, with 13 bases between. Germline-derived CDR1 and CDR2 are SGHRS and YFSETQ. CDR3 length equals 15 residues. This TCR was recovered from a human donor in a cohort sampled during active COVID-19. The sequenced sample consisted of peripheral blood. The chain uses TRBV5-1 and TRBJ1-1, with D perhaps TRBD1 (6 bases). The CDR3, as DNA: TGCGCCAGCAGCTCGAGAGGACAGCCGAACACTGAAGCTTTCTTT. This encodes CASSSRGQPNTEAFF.